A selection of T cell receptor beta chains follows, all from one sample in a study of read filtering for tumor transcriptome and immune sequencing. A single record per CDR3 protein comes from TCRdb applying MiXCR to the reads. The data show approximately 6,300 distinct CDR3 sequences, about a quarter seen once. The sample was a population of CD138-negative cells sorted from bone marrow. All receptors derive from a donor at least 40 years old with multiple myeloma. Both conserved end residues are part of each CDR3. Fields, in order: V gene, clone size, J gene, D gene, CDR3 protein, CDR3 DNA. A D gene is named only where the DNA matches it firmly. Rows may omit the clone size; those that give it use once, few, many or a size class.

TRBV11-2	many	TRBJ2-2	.	CASLPGVTGELFF	TGTGCCAGTTTGCCGGGTGTCACCGGGGAGCTGTTTTTT
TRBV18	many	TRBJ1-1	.	CASSPGHSLNTEAFF	TGTGCCAGCTCACCGGGTCATTCTTTGAACACTGAAGCTTTCTTT
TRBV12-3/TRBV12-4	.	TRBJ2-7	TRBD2	CASSSWTRGSEQYF	TGTGCCAGCAGTTCCTGGACTAGGGGTAGCGAGCAGTACTTC
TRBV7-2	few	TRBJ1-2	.	CASSFTGPNGYTF	TGTGCCAGCAGCTTCACGGGGCCTAACGGCTACACCTTC
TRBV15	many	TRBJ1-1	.	CATAGRLNTEAFF	TGTGCCACCGCTGGGCGGCTGAACACTGAAGCTTTCTTT
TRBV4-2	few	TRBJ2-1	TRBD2	CASSQDLGLAPEQFF	TGTGCCAGCAGCCAAGACTTAGGACTAGCGCCTGAGCAGTTCTTC
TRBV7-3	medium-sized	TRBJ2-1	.	CASSPSGLQSGEQFF	TGTGCCAGCAGCCCGTCTGGACTACAAAGTGGGGAGCAGTTCTTC
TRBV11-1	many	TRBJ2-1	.	CASTTGTTGLPYNEQFF	TGTGCCAGCACCACCGGGACGACAGGACTACCCTACAATGAGCAGTTCTTC
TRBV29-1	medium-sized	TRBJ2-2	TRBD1	CSVEDGQGVTGELFF	TGCAGCGTTGAAGACGGACAGGGAGTGACCGGGGAGCTGTTTTTT
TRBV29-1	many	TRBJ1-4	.	CSVVLADEKLFF	TGCAGCGTTGTCCTGGCGGATGAAAAACTGTTTTTT
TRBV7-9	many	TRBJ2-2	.	CASSSQGPGELFF	TGTGCCAGCAGCAGCCAGGGTCCCGGGGAGCTGTTTTTT
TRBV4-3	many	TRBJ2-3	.	CASSQGFSRTQYF	TGCGCCAGCAGCCAAGGTTTCAGCCGAACGCAGTATTTT
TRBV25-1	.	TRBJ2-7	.	CASSGLANFEQYF	TGTGCCAGCAGTGGGCTAGCTAATTTCGAGCAGTACTTC
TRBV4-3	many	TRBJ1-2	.	CASSQDTGTFNYGYTF	TGCGCCAGCAGCCAAGATACGGGGACCTTTAACTATGGCTACACCTTC
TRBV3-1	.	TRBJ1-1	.	CASSHRGTRLF	TGTGCCAGCAGCCATCGGGGCACTAGGCTCTTT
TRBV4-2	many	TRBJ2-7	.	CASSMSRSYEQYF	TGCGCCAGCAGCATGAGTCGTTCCTACGAGCAGTACTTC
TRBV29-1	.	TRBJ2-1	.	CSIEGGRAYNEQFF	TGCAGCATTGAAGGGGGGAGGGCATACAATGAGCAGTTCTTC